This T cell receptor (beta chain) was obtained from a study of cytomegalovirus exposure and HLA in healthy donors. Primers included in the PCR were 60 Vbeta and 13 Jbeta primers. The assay was immunoSEQ multiplex PCR, and TCRdb's table has in-frame clones only and misses some. The top ten hold approximately 3% of the sample, which has 150,000 to 200,000 clones, roughly two thirds seen once. Participants comprised healthy donors of bone marrow. This CDR3 spans 16 amino acids. V dropped 1 base and J dropped 3; count of bases not matched to a gene: 6. Germline V gives CDR1 KGHSH, CDR2 LQKENI. The J gene is TRBJ2-3, the V gene TRBV18; TRBD2 matches at 8 bases. The source material was PBMCs. This clonotype was sampled from a woman in her 30s in good health and CMV-seronegative. The CDR3 reads CASSPLGTSVTDTQYF. Written as DNA, the CDR3 is TGTGCCAGCTCACCACTAGGGACTAGTGTTACAGATACGCAGTATTTT.